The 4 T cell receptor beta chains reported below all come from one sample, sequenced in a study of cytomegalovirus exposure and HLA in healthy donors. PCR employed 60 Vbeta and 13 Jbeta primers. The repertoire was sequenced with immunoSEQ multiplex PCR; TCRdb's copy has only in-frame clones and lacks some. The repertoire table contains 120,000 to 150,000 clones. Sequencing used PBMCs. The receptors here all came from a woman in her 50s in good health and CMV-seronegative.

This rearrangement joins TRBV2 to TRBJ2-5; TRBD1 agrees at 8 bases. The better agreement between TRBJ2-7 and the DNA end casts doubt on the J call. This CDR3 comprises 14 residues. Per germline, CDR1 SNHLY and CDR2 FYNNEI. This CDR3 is CASSDQGASYEQYF. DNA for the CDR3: TGTGCCAGCAGTGACCAGGGGGCTTCCTACGAGCAGTACTTC.

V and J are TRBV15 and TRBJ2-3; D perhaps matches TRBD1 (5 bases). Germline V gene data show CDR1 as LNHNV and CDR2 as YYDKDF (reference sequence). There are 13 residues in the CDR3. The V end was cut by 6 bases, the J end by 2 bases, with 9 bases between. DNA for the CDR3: TGTGCCACCAGTGCAGGGAACACAGATACGCAGTATTTT. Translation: CATSAGNTDTQYF.

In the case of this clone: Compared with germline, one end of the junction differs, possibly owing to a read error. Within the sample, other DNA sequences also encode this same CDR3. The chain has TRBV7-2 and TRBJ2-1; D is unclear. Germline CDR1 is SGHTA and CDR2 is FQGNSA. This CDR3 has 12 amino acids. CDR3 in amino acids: CASSPTYNEQFF. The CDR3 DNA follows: TGCGCCAGCAGCCCTACCTACAATGAGCAGTTCTTC. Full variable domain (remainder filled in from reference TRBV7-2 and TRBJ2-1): GAGVSQSPSNKVTEKGKDVELRCDPISGHTALYWYRQSLGQGLEFLIYFQGNSAPDKSGLPSDRFSAERTGGSVSTLTIQRTQQEDSAVYLCASSPTYNEQFFGPGTRLTVL.

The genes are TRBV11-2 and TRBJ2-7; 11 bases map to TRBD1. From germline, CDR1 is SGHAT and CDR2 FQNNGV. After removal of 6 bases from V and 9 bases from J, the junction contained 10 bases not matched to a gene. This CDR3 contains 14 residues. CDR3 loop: CASRPGTGGTGQYF. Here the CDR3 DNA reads TGTGCCAGCAGGCCCGGGACAGGGGGGACCGGGCAGTACTTC.